A single sample gave rise to the 20 T cell receptor beta chains below, sequenced in a study of blood T cell repertoires in COVID-19. Profiling relied on immunoSEQ multiplex PCR, and the TCRdb table lists in-frame clones only, not all of them. The sample has approximately 200,000 clones, more than 70% seen once; the top ten hold about 3.9%. Sequencing was performed on peripheral blood. The receptors were sampled from a woman aged 25 to 39 with acute or convalescent COVID-19.

The chain employs TRBV19 and TRBJ2-6; D is unclear. The V gene lost 1 base and the J gene lost 2 bases, with 6 bases spanning the gap. Germline V CDR1 and CDR2: LNHDA, SQIVND (reference sequence). This CDR3 has 15 residues. For the CDR3, the DNA is TGTGCCAGTAGTATAGGAGATACTGGGGCCAACGTCCTGACTTTC. It codes for CASSIGDTGANVLTF.

The chain combines TRBV19 with TRBJ1-2, with unresolved D. Germline CDR1 and CDR2: LNHDA and SQIVND (reference sequence). V was trimmed by 1 base and J by 0 bases, leaving 9 bases between them. This CDR3 has 15 amino acids. CDR3 DNA: TGTGCCAGTAGTATAGGAAGAGCTGCTAACTATGGCTACACCTTC. Protein: CASSIGRAANYGYTF.

In this sample, this clone turned up a few times. This chain links TRBV5-1 with TRBJ1-3; unclear D gene. Germline CDR1 reads SGHRS; CDR2 reads YFSETQ. CDR3 size: 13 residues. Deletions cut 5 bases from V and 2 bases from J, with 8 bases between. The CDR3 region is CASREATGNTIYF. The CDR3 DNA follows: TGCGCCAGCAGAGAGGCTACTGGAAACACCATATATTTT. Full variable domain (remainder filled in from reference TRBV5-1 and TRBJ1-3): KAGVTQTPRYLIKTRGQQVTLSCSPISGHRSVSWYQQTPGQGLQFLFEYFSETQRNKGNFPGRFSGRQFSNSRSEMNVSTLELGDSALYLCASREATGNTIYFGEGSWLTVV.

This clone showed up just a few times. The chain has TRBV9 and TRBJ1-2; D not certain. Looked up from germline, CDR1 is SGDLS and CDR2 is YYNGEE. V was pared by 2 bases and J by 2 bases, with 7 bases between. This CDR3 has 13 residues. This CDR3 reads CASSVGPNYGYTF. The CDR3, as DNA: TGTGCCAGCAGCGTTGGGCCCAACTATGGCTACACCTTC.

The genes are TRBV5-1 and TRBJ2-1; D is perhaps TRBD1 (6 bases). The CDR3 runs 14 residues. Deletions cut 4 bases from V and 7 bases from J, with 15 bases between. CDR1 and CDR2 (germline): SGHRS, YFSETQ. CDR3 protein: CASSPTTGMNEQFF. The CDR3 nucleotides are TGCGCCAGCAGCCCTACTACAGGGATGAATGAGCAGTTCTTC.

The chain links TRBV10-2 to TRBJ1-2; 8 nucleotides align to TRBD1. The germline V gene encodes CDR1 WSHSY and CDR2 SAAADI. This CDR3 spans 14 amino acids. The V segment lost 5 bases and the J segment 2 bases; nucleotides outside the gene matches: 4. The CDR3 here is CASSRTGPNYGYTF. In DNA, the CDR3 is TGCGCCAGCAGTAGGACAGGGCCGAACTATGGCTACACCTTC.

V is TRBV7-2 and J is TRBJ2-7; unclear D gene. The CDR3 is 14 residues long. Trimming took off 5 bases at V and 0 bases at J, with 11 bases between the two ends. Germline CDR1 SGHTA, CDR2 FQGNSA. The CDR3 is CASSPYPFSYEQYF. The CDR3 DNA reads TGTGCCAGCAGCCCCTATCCCTTCTCCTACGAGCAGTACTTC.

The gene calls are TRBV14 and TRBJ2-5, with D possibly being TRBD2 (5 bases). V gave up 8 bases and J gave up 3 bases, with 16 bases separating them. This CDR3 is 14 amino acids long. Germline values: CDR1 SGHDN, CDR2 FVKESK. The CDR3 here is CASQIPGLEETQYF. In DNA form, the CDR3 reads TGTGCCAGCCAAATCCCCGGACTCGAAGAGACCCAGTACTTC.

The chain uses TRBV4-1 and TRBJ2-1; 7 bases agree with TRBD1. V shed 4 bases, J shed 4 bases, and the junction held 7 bases outside the gene matches. The CDR3 has 15 amino acids. Germline values: CDR1 MGHRA, CDR2 YSYEKL. CDR3 amino acids: CASSLAQGSYNEQFF. The CDR3 DNA sequence: TGCGCCAGCAGCCTCGCACAGGGGAGTTACAATGAGCAGTTCTTC.

The genes are TRBV18 and TRBJ2-1; the match to TRBD2 covers 15 bases. The germline CDR1 and CDR2 sequences are KGHSH and LQKENI. Unmatched junction bases numbered 7, after V lost 3 bases and J lost 7 bases. The CDR3 has 17 residues. The CDR3 sequence is CASSPPGLAGGRNEQFF. CDR3 bases: TGTGCCAGCTCACCGCCGGGACTAGCGGGAGGCAGGAATGAGCAGTTCTTC.

This rearrangement joins TRBV28 to TRBJ1-1, with 9 nucleotides matching TRBD1. V lost 10 bases, J lost 11 bases, and 5 bases stayed unmatched. From germline, CDR1 is MDHEN and CDR2 SYDVKM. The CDR3 is 10 residues long. The CDR3 DNA sequence: TGTGCCAACAGGGGGCGCAATGCTTTCTTT. Its protein product is CANRGRNAFF.

The V call is TRBV5-1, the J call TRBJ1-1; D is ambiguous. The CDR3 covers 14 residues. Germline V lookup: CDR1 SGHRS, CDR2 YFSETQ. With 7 bases removed from V and 5 bases from J, the gap between germline ends came to 18 bases. CDR3 in amino acids: CASGRGSMRTEAFF. DNA for the CDR3: TGCGCCAGCGGTCGAGGATCGATGAGAACTGAAGCTTTCTTT.

This chain joins TRBV29-1 and TRBJ2-3; D is unclear. This CDR3 is 14 amino acids long. Trimming took 6 bases from V and 4 from J, leaving 17 bases between them. Germline lookup yields CDR1 SQVTM and CDR2 ANQGSEA. The CDR3 bases are TGCAGCGTCTCAAGACCTTCTCGGGCAGATACGCAGTATTTT. Translating it yields CSVSRPSRADTQYF.

This clone was found once. CDR3: CASSLAARGGEQYF. The CDR3 DNA sequence: TGTGCCAGCAGTTTGGCCGCGAGGGGGGGCGAGCAGTACTTC. V gene TRBV27 combines with J gene TRBJ2-7; possible D gene TRBD2, 7 bases. Trimming shortened V by 3 bases and J by 6 bases, and 15 bases separated the two germline ends. Germline V lookup: CDR1 MNHEY, CDR2 SMNVEV (reference sequence). The CDR3 runs to 14 residues.

V and J are TRBV7-3 and TRBJ2-1, with D possibly being TRBD1 (5 bases). From germline, CDR1 is SGHTA and CDR2 FQGTGA. V lost 5 bases, J lost 4 bases, and 18 bases lay in between. The CDR3 extends over 16 amino acids. This chain's CDR3 is CASSPPDRPLYNEQFF. CDR3 DNA: TGTGCCAGCAGCCCCCCCGACAGACCATTGTACAATGAGCAGTTCTTC.

In DNA, the CDR3 is TGTGCCAGCAGTTTACTAGCGGGACTCACCGGGGAGCTGTTTTTT. This codes for CASSLLAGLTGELFF. V usage is TRBV27 and J usage is TRBJ2-2; 9 nucleotides align to TRBD2. The germline V gene has CDR1 MNHEY and CDR2 SMNVEV (reference sequence). The CDR3 totals 15 residues. V shed 2 bases and J 4 bases; nucleotides not matched to a gene: 2.

The V gene is TRBV27, the J gene TRBJ2-3, with 10 bases aligning to TRBD2. The CDR3 covers 17 residues. V lost 1 base to trimming and J lost 0 bases; unmatched junction nucleotides: 4. The germline V gene has CDR1 MNHEY and CDR2 SMNVEV (reference sequence). For the CDR3, the DNA is TGTGCCAGCAGTTTATGGCCTAGCGGGAGAAGCACAGATACGCAGTATTTT. This codes for CASSLWPSGRSTDTQYF.

This clone appeared once. J is TRBJ1-1 and V is TRBV7-2; no definite D call. Germline CDR1 SGHTA, CDR2 FQGNSA. The CDR3 loop spans 13 amino acids. Trimming stripped 5 bases from V and 5 bases from J, with 12 bases between. The CDR3 loop is CASSLAVGTEAFF. As DNA, the CDR3 is TGTGCCAGCAGCCTGGCGGTCGGGACTGAAGCTTTCTTT.

This chain joins TRBV27 and TRBJ2-7; maybe TRBD2 (5 bases). Trimming took off 1 base at V and 6 bases at J, with 13 bases between the two ends. Per the germline V gene, CDR1 is MNHEY and CDR2 is SMNVEV (reference sequence). This CDR3 spans 14 amino acids. The CDR3 region is CASSLYNGVGEQYF. The CDR3 DNA sequence: TGTGCCAGCAGTTTATACAACGGGGTAGGCGAGCAGTACTTC.

Only one count was recorded for this clone. The chain couples TRBV19 to TRBJ2-3; TRBD1 agrees at 7 bases. The length of the CDR3 is 14 residues. CDR1 LNHDA and CDR2 SQIVND come from the germline V gene (reference sequence). The V and J ends lost 8 bases and 2 bases, in that order; junction bases with no gene match: 7. This CDR3 reads CASDTGVPTDTQYF. CDR3 nucleotide sequence: TGTGCCAGTGATACAGGGGTCCCCACAGATACGCAGTATTTT.